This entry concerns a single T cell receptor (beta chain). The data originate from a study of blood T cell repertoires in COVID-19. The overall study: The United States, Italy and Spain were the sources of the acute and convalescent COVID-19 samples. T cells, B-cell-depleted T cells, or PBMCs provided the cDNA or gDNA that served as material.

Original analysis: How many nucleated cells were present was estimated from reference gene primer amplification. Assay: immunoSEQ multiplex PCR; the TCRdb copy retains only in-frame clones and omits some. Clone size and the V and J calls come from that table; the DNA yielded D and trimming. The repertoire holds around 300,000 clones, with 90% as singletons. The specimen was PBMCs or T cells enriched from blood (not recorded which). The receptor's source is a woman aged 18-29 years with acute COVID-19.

The CDR3 DNA reads as TGTGCCAGCAGCTTAGGACTAGCTGGTGAGCAGTTCTTC. This sequence encodes CASSLGLAGEQFF. This chain uses TRBV7-6 with TRBJ2-1, with 7 bases aligning to TRBD2. The germline CDR1 and CDR2 sequences are SGHVS and FNYEAQ. CDR3 size: 13 residues. V gave up 1 base and J gave up 9 bases; unmatched junction bases: 3.